This is a list of T cell receptor beta chains from one sample in a study of blood T cell repertoires in COVID-19. Here immunoSEQ multiplex PCR was the method, and the copy in TCRdb shows in-frame clones only, minus some. The sample records some 320,000 clones, under 90% being singletons. The sequenced sample consisted of PBMCs or T cells enriched from blood (not recorded which). Receptors were obtained from a man in his sixties who had recovered from COVID-19. The CDR3 runs from the conserved cysteine through the conserved F or W. Each record gives: V gene, D gene, clone size, J gene, CDR3 DNA, CDR3 protein. A D gene is named only where the DNA matches it firmly. Where a row states a size, it is once, few, many or the class of an expanded clone; other rows omit it.

TRBV6-5	NA	once	TRBJ2-3	TGTGCCAGCCTAGATTGGTCAAGCACAGATACGCAGTATTTT	CASLDWSSTDTQYF
TRBV6-5	TRBD2	NA	TRBJ2-1	TGTGCCAGCAGCCCGACTAGCGGGAGGGCGCAGTTCTTC	CASSPTSGRAQFF
TRBV28	NA	NA	TRBJ2-7	TGTGCCAGCAGTTTATTCCAGGGGGGCCCTCTCGAGCAGTACTTC	CASSLFQGGPLEQYF
TRBV2	NA	NA	TRBJ1-2	TGTGCCAGCAGACAACAGGGATCTGGCTACACCTTC	CASRQQGSGYTF
TRBV5-1	TRBD2	NA	TRBJ2-1	TGCGCCAGCAGCCCGTCAGCGGGAGTTGATGAGCAGTTCTTC	CASSPSAGVDEQFF
TRBV6-4	NA	NA	TRBJ2-3	TGTGCCAGCAGTGAATCTGTCCTAGTCTCAGATACGCAGTATTTT	CASSESVLVSDTQYF
TRBV28	NA	NA	TRBJ2-5	TGTGCCAGCAGTTCCCCTAGCCAAGAGACCCAGTACTTC	CASSSPSQETQYF
TRBV3-1/TRBV3-2	NA	NA	TRBJ1-2	TGTGCCAGCAGCCAAGGATACGGGGGGGCAGAAGGCTACACCTTC	CASSQGYGGAEGYTF
TRBV18	NA	NA	TRBJ1-1	TGTGCCAGCTCGTCCGCGGGGTTCACTGAAGCTTTCTTT	CASSSAGFTEAFF
TRBV19	TRBD1	NA	TRBJ1-4	TGTGCCAGTAGTATGGACAGGGCGGAAAAACTGTTTTTT	CASSMDRAEKLFF
TRBV28	NA	NA	TRBJ1-1	TGTGCCAGCAGTCGGGGTGAAGCTTTCTTT	CASSRGEAFF
TRBV11-2	NA	NA	TRBJ1-5	TGTGCCAGCAGCCCGGACGGGGATCAGCCCCAGCATTTT	CASSPDGDQPQHF
TRBV12-3/TRBV12-4	TRBD1	once	TRBJ1-5	TGTGCCAGCATGAAACAGGGGAATCAGCCCCAGCATTTT	CASMKQGNQPQHF
TRBV6-6	TRBD1	NA	TRBJ2-2	TGTGCCAGCAGATACGCGCCGGGACAGGGTGCCGGGGAGCTGTTTTTT	CASRYAPGQGAGELFF
TRBV5-6	NA	NA	TRBJ1-4	TGTGCCAGCAGCTTCACGGCAGGAAGTGAAAAACTGTTTTTT	CASSFTAGSEKLFF
TRBV28	NA	NA	TRBJ2-1	TGTGCCAGCCTTAGCGGAGGAAATCACAATGAGCAGTTCTTC	CASLSGGNHNEQFF
TRBV5-1	NA	once	TRBJ1-4	TGCGCCACCCACCCCGGGGCAGGGGTGGTTGAAAAACTGTTTTTT	CATHPGAGVVEKLFF
TRBV7-3	NA	NA	TRBJ2-6	TGTGCCAGCAGCCAAGACTTTGGGGCCAACGTCCTGACTTTC	CASSQDFGANVLTF
TRBV27	NA	NA	TRBJ2-7	TGTGCCAGCAGTTTATCGGTCGGGGACACCGCCTACGAGCAGTACTTC	CASSLSVGDTAYEQYF
TRBV28	TRBD2	NA	TRBJ2-5	TGTGCCAGCACCTTGGGGGGGGAGACCCAGTACTTC	CASTLGGETQYF
TRBV28	NA	NA	TRBJ2-7	TGTGCCAGCAGGCTCGGGGTCTACGAGCAGTACTTC	CASRLGVYEQYF
TRBV5-1	NA	NA	TRBJ1-1	TGCGCCAGCAGCTTGGCCTTGCGGGACGGCACTGAAGCTTTCTTT	CASSLALRDGTEAFF
TRBV7-3	TRBD2	NA	TRBJ2-3	TGTGCCAGCAGCGCCTACGCGGGAGGACGAGATACGCAGTATTTT	CASSAYAGGRDTQYF
TRBV5-5	NA	NA	TRBJ2-7	TGTGCCAGCACACCACAGGGGGGGGAGCAGTACTTC	CASTPQGGEQYF
TRBV6-2/TRBV6-3	NA	NA	TRBJ2-7	TGTGCCAGCAGTTACTCTGCAGGTTCCTACGAGCAGTACTTC	CASSYSAGSYEQYF
TRBV5-1	NA	NA	TRBJ2-3	TGCGCCAGCAGCTTAGGTCAGGGCAAGGGGGCAGATACGCAGTATTTT	CASSLGQGKGADTQYF
TRBV29-1	NA	NA	TRBJ2-5	TGCAGCATACCGGACAGTACGGAGACCCAGTACTTC	CSIPDSTETQYF
TRBV29-1	TRBD2	NA	TRBJ2-3	TGCAGCGTTGAGGGTAGACTAGCGGGACGTTCTAGCACAGATACGCAGTATTTT	CSVEGRLAGRSSTDTQYF
TRBV24-1	NA	once	TRBJ2-3	TGTGCCACCAGTGATCCAGGGAGCACAGATACGCAGTATTTT	CATSDPGSTDTQYF
TRBV28	NA	NA	TRBJ2-5	TGTGCCAGCAGTACGCGGCGAGGGACCCAGTACTTC	CASSTRRGTQYF
TRBV7-3	TRBD2	NA	TRBJ2-2	TGTGCCAGCAGCTTTGGACTAGCGGGGGACGGGGAGCTGTTTTTT	CASSFGLAGDGELFF
TRBV6-5	NA	NA	TRBJ2-7	TGTGCCAGCAGTTACCCGGGGGGGACAGAGGACTACGAGCAGTACTTC	CASSYPGGTEDYEQYF
TRBV28	NA	once	TRBJ1-1	TGTGCCAGCAGTTTACAGTTCTACACTGAAGCTTTCTTT	CASSLQFYTEAFF
TRBV5-1	NA	NA	TRBJ1-4	TGCGCCAGCACCCAACGGGAGAGGAATGAAAAACTGTTTTTT	CASTQRERNEKLFF
TRBV5-1	NA	NA	TRBJ1-3	TGCGCCAGCAGCTTGGCCCTCTGGGTCGGGAGCTCTGGAAACACCATATATTTT	CASSLALWVGSSGNTIYF
TRBV11-2	NA	NA	TRBJ2-1	TGTGCCAGCAGCTTAGGTATTGAGCAGTTCTTC	CASSLGIEQFF